This TCR beta chain was captured in a study of shared clonotypes between healthy human individuals. TCRdb's table, derived via immunoSEQ multiplex PCR, lists solely in-frame clones and lacks some. The data contain a few million clones, 85% to 95% of them singletons. This TCR was recovered from a man younger than 35 in good health. Some clones in this sample may be carry-over from other donors' samples. Input material: naive CD4+ T cells from PBMCs. As to subset: CD45RA+ positively selected.

The CDR3 nucleotides read TGTGCCAGCAGCTTGAGGCGAGGGGGCGATTCTAACTATGGCTACACCTTC. Translating gives CASSLRRGGDSNYGYTF. The chain couples TRBV5-4 to TRBJ1-2; 7 bases fit TRBD1. J lost 0 bases, V lost 1 base, and 9 bases had no gene match. The CDR3 extends over 17 amino acids. Germline V gene data show CDR1 as SGHNT and CDR2 as YYREEE (reference sequence).